The subject of this entry is one T cell receptor beta chain. Its antigen is not identified. The germline V gene has CDR1 KGHSH and CDR2 LQKENI. J was trimmed by 5 bases and V by 3 bases; bases with no gene match: 1. The CDR3 spans 13 residues. The sample belongs to a study of cytomegalovirus exposure and HLA in healthy donors. The overall study: In an early release, HLA-typed donors contributed some 80 million unique TCR sequences.

13 Jbeta primers and 60 Vbeta primers were used for the PCR. Sequencing used immunoSEQ multiplex PCR; TCRdb keeps in-frame clones, though not all of them. The sample yields some 150,000 clones, approximately 81% seen once. Findings of the study overall: The authors listed over 150 TCR beta chains as cytomegalovirus-associated. Later genetic work tied a missense DCLRE1C variant to beta-chain V and J trimming.

The chain employs TRBV18 and TRBJ2-7; 10 nucleotides match TRBD1. What was sequenced was PBMCs. The origin of this receptor is a woman younger than 45 in good health and CMV-seropositive. CDR3: CASSPGTGDEQYF. The CDR3 DNA is TGTGCCAGCTCACCCGGGACAGGGGACGAGCAGTACTTC.